This TCR beta chain was observed in a study of T cells expressing NK-cell markers. Study overall: The eight sequenced donors comprised seven who were HCMV-seropositive and one who was seronegative.

This CDR3 spans 17 amino acids. Germline V gene sequence: CDR1 SGDLS, CDR2 YYNGEE. From its re-call of the 5' RACE reads, TCRdb lists each CDR3 protein once, without DNA. This sample contains approximately 170,000 distinct CDR3 sequences. Points from the study as a whole: Top CD8+ clonotypes included the dominant CD3+CD56+NKG2C+ clonotypes in 5 to 7 donors. Similarly, these clonotypes led the CD3+CD56-NKG2C+ fraction as well in a handful of donors. Clones of NKG2C+ T cells that had expanded were of unclear HCMV specificity.

Notes on this clonotype: Its antigen is undetermined.

The material sequenced was blood T cells: a sorted CD56 or NKG2C T cell subset, CD4+ or CD8+ T cells, or bulk PBMC T cells (not recorded which). The genes are TRBV9 and TRBJ2-6; TCRdb designates TRBD2, a call that cannot be tested without DNA. This TCR derives from a man aged 18-69 years in good health. The CDR3 loop is CASSVEAALSGANVLTF.